The 32 T cell receptor beta chains below were found in one sample sequenced in a study of blood T cell repertoires in COVID-19. Data came from immunoSEQ multiplex PCR; TCRdb stores just in-frame clones and leaves some out. The table records more than 95,000 clones, around nine tenths of them present only once. Sample: peripheral blood. These receptors all stem from a human donor in a cohort sampled during active COVID-19.

V usage is TRBV5-5 and J usage is TRBJ1-1; weak D call: TRBD1 (5 bases). The V gene lost 0 bases and the J gene lost 11 bases, with 17 bases spanning the gap. This CDR3 is 14 amino acids long. The germline CDR1 and CDR2 sequences are SGHKS and YYEKEE (reference sequence). CDR3 in DNA: TGTGCCAGCAGCTTGGAGGTGGCAGGGCTCGTCGCTTTCTTT. Translating it yields CASSLEVAGLVAFF.

V usage is TRBV2 and J usage is TRBJ1-3, with D unresolved. The germline V and J ends were trimmed by 5 bases and 0 bases, with 14 bases remaining between them. Germline V gene lookup returns CDR1 SNHLY and CDR2 FYNNEI. CDR3 length equals 16 residues. The DNA for the CDR3 is TGTGCCAGCAGTCGAAGCAGGATCAGCTCTGGAAACACCATATATTTT. Its protein product is CASSRSRISSGNTIYF.

The genes are TRBV19 and TRBJ2-2; D is unclear. This CDR3 contains 14 residues. Germline V lookup: CDR1 LNHDA, CDR2 SQIVND (reference sequence). Trimming left V 3 bases short and J 5 bases short, with 10 bases between. CDR3 DNA sequence: TGTGCCAGTAGTATCGGCCCCGGGACCGGGGAGCTGTTTTTT. It yields the protein CASSIGPGTGELFF. The full variable domain, rest sourced from reference TRBV19 and TRBJ2-2, is DGGITQSPKYLFRKEGQNVTLSCEQNLNHDAMYWYRQDPGQGLRLIYYSQIVNDFQKGDIAEGYSVSREKKESFPLTVTSAQKNPTAFYLCASSIGPGTGELFFGEGSRLTVL.

The J gene is TRBJ2-7, the V gene TRBV2; 12 bases align to TRBD2. This CDR3 comprises 15 residues. The germline V gene has CDR1 SNHLY and CDR2 FYNNEI. The trim removed 2 bases at V and 7 bases at J, leaving 6 bases unmatched. The CDR3 region is CASSESLAGGSEQYF. The CDR3, as DNA: TGTGCCAGCAGTGAATCCCTAGCGGGAGGGTCGGAGCAGTACTTC.

The chain combines TRBV6-1 with TRBJ1-1; TRBD1 aligns across 7 bases. CDR1 and CDR2 from the germline V gene are MNHNS and SASEGT. Losses at the gene ends were 1 base for V and 4 bases for J; bases not matched to a gene: 9. CDR3 length: 16 amino acids. The CDR3 here is CASSEVQGGFTTEAFF. As DNA, the CDR3 is TGTGCCAGCAGTGAAGTTCAAGGGGGCTTTACCACTGAAGCTTTCTTT.

The rearrangement links TRBV5-1 to TRBJ1-2; D not resolved. Germline CDR1 SGHRS, CDR2 YFSETQ. The CDR3 sequence is 15 residues long. Deletions cut 3 bases from V and 7 bases from J, with 19 bases between. CDR3 residues: CASSSRQPGAFGYTF. CDR3 sequence (DNA): TGCGCCAGCAGCTCCAGACAACCCGGCGCTTTTGGCTACACCTTC.

The chain links TRBV19 to TRBJ1-5; TRBD1 matches 7 bases. With V trimmed by 7 bases and J by 0 bases, 6 bases remained unmatched. CDR1 is LNHDA, CDR2 SQIVND, per germline (reference sequence). This CDR3 contains 15 residues. The CDR3 here is CASKVRTGSNQPQHF. The CDR3 coding sequence is TGTGCCAGTAAGGTGCGGACAGGTAGCAATCAGCCCCAGCATTTT.

This chain joins TRBV7-8 and TRBJ2-5; D gene unclear. Germline V lookup: CDR1 SGHVS, CDR2 FQNEAQ. The CDR3 is 13 amino acids. V was pared by 2 bases and J by 2 bases, with 6 bases between. CDR3 region: CASSLYQQETQYF. The CDR3 DNA is TGTGCCAGCAGCTTATATCAGCAAGAGACCCAGTACTTC.

The V call is TRBV9, the J call TRBJ2-1; 10 nucleotides line up with TRBD2. Germline lookup yields CDR1 SGDLS and CDR2 YYNGEE. CDR3 length: 12 amino acids. The ends lost 4 bases at V and 15 bases at J; junction bases unmatched: 7. CDR3 sequence: CASSSGGVPPFF. The CDR3 DNA reads as TGTGCCAGCAGCAGCGGGGGGGTTCCTCCGTTCTTC.

The chain employs TRBV1 and TRBJ1-1; the tabulated D call, TRBD1, remains unverified against the DNA. TRBV1 is a pseudogene locus. The CDR3 consists of 16 residues. The CDR3 reads CTSSHPHYRANTEAFF. CDR3 bases: TGCACCAGCAGCCACCCACACTACAGGGCTAACACTGAAGCTTTCTTT.

This clone was counted once. The chain couples TRBV30 to TRBJ1-1, with D uncertain. Germline CDR1 and CDR2: GTSNPN and SVGIG (reference sequence). V lost 2 bases to trimming and J lost 5 bases, with 6 bases between them. This CDR3 is 11 amino acids long. CDR3: CAWSSPTEAFF. CDR3 DNA: TGTGCCTGGAGTAGCCCTACTGAAGCTTTCTTT.

This chain joins TRBV27 and TRBJ2-1; 7 bases fit TRBD2. V lost 6 bases and J lost 7; bases outside the gene matches: 12. The CDR3 is 15 amino acids. Germline CDR1 MNHEY, CDR2 SMNVEV (reference sequence). The CDR3 loop reads CASSERSRGGNEQFF. In DNA, the CDR3 is TGTGCCAGCAGCGAAAGGTCGCGGGGAGGGAATGAGCAGTTCTTC.

The chain recombines TRBV6-5 with TRBJ1-3; D remains ambiguous. CDR1 and CDR2 from the germline V gene are MNHEY and SVGAGI. V gave up 7 bases and J gave up 2 bases, with 6 bases separating them. The CDR3 is 12 residues long. The DNA for the CDR3 is TGTGCCAGCAACTTGGCTGGAAACACCATATATTTT. Its protein product is CASNLAGNTIYF.

J is TRBJ1-2 and V is TRBV27; perhaps TRBD1 as D (5 bases). CDR1 is MNHEY and CDR2 is SMNVEV in the germline V gene (reference sequence). The germline V and J ends were trimmed by 2 bases and 13 bases, with 17 bases remaining between them. The CDR3 runs 13 residues. CDR3 residues: CASSLRGREGCTF. The CDR3 coding sequence is TGTGCCAGCAGTTTAAGGGGTAGGGAGGGTTGCACCTTC.

V gene TRBV2 combines with J gene TRBJ2-7; 7 bases agree with TRBD2. The CDR3 consists of 15 residues. Per germline, CDR1 SNHLY and CDR2 FYNNEI. Losses at the gene ends were 4 bases for V and 4 bases for J; bases not matched to a gene: 10. This CDR3 reads CASSGGRGVRYEQYF. As DNA, the CDR3 is TGTGCCAGCAGTGGAGGGAGGGGAGTACGGTACGAGCAGTACTTC.

The chain combines TRBV9 with TRBJ2-1, with 11 nucleotides matching TRBD2. Per the germline V gene, CDR1 is SGDLS and CDR2 is YYNGEE. Trimming took 4 bases from V and 7 from J; bases not matched to a gene: 1. This CDR3 is built from 13 residues. In DNA form, the CDR3 reads TGTGCCAGCAGCACTAGCGGGGGAAATGAGCAGTTCTTC. Amino acids: CASSTSGGNEQFF.

The gene calls are TRBV16 and TRBJ2-3; 7 bases align to TRBD2. Germline V lookup: CDR1 KGHSY, CDR2 FQNENV. This CDR3 is built from 18 residues. Trimming removed 3 bases from V and 2 bases from J; junction bases left unmatched: 14. The CDR3 is CASSHPPGAGKLTDTQYF. As DNA, the CDR3 is TGTGCCAGCAGCCACCCCCCGGGAGCGGGAAAGCTCACAGATACGCAGTATTTT. Variable domain in full (rest from reference TRBV16 and TRBJ2-3): GEEVAQTPKHLVRGEGQKAKLYCAPIKGHSYVFWYQQVLKNEFKFLISFQNENVFDETGMPKERFSAKCLPNSPCSLEIQATKLEDSAVYFCASSHPPGAGKLTDTQYFGPGTRLTVL.

The rearrangement joins TRBV27 to TRBJ2-7; 7 bases are a match to TRBD1. CDR3 size: 16 residues. V trimming: 5 bases; J trimming: 4 bases; junction bases outside the gene matches: 14. CDR1 is MNHEY, CDR2 SMNVEV, per germline (reference sequence). CDR3 amino acids: CASSPSLGQREYEQYF. CDR3 DNA sequence: TGTGCCAGCAGTCCGTCTCTGGGACAGCGAGAGTACGAGCAGTACTTC.

The J gene is TRBJ2-5, the V gene TRBV9; D might be TRBD1 (6 bases). Trimming removed 0 bases at V and 4 bases at J, with 7 bases between. The CDR3 spans 13 residues. Germline V lookup: CDR1 SGDLS, CDR2 YYNGEE. The CDR3 loop reads CASSVDRAETQYF. In DNA form, the CDR3 reads TGTGCCAGCAGCGTAGACAGGGCAGAGACCCAGTACTTC.

The chain uses TRBV6-2 or TRBV6-3 and TRBJ1-5; D uncertain. The CDR3 consists of 15 residues. Per germline, CDR1 MNHEY and CDR2 SVGEGT. Trimming removed 3 bases from V and 0 bases from J, with 9 bases in between. CDR3 sequence: CASSYETGSNQPQHF. CDR3 coding DNA: TGTGCCAGCAGTTATGAGACGGGTAGCAATCAGCCCCAGCATTTT.

The chain joins TRBV4-2 to TRBJ1-5; the D is unclear. This CDR3 has 16 amino acids. The ends were cut back, 1 base at V and 1 base at J, with 11 bases in the middle. Germline CDR1 is LGHNA and CDR2 is YNFKEQ. The CDR3 loop reads CASSQGWANSNQPQHF. In DNA form, the CDR3 reads TGTGCCAGCAGCCAAGGTTGGGCAAACAGCAATCAGCCCCAGCATTTT.

The genes are TRBV19 and TRBJ1-2, with 7 bases matching TRBD1. Looked up from germline, CDR1 is LNHDA and CDR2 is SQIVND (reference sequence). This CDR3 has 15 residues. With 3 bases clipped from V and 5 bases from J, the junction kept 9 bases outside the gene matches. For the CDR3, the DNA is TGTGCCAGTAGTATGACAGGGAACCGAATATATGGCTACACCTTC. It translates to CASSMTGNRIYGYTF.

The rearrangement joins TRBV30 to TRBJ2-3; 11 nucleotides line up with TRBD2. Germline assignment: CDR1 GTSNPN and CDR2 SVGIG (reference sequence). The CDR3 consists of 14 residues. V shed 2 bases and J 6 bases; nucleotides not matched to a gene: 4. The CDR3 nucleotides read TGTGCCTGGAGTCGTAGCGGGGGGGCTGATACGCAGTATTTT. As protein: CAWSRSGGADTQYF. Drawing the rest from reference TRBV30 and TRBJ2-3, the complete variable domain is SQTIHQWPATLVQPVGSPLSLECTVEGTSNPNLYWYRQAAGRGLQLLFYSVGIGQISSEVPQNLSASRPQDRQFILSSKKLLLSDSGFYLCAWSRSGGADTQYFGPGTRLTVL.

The rearrangement links TRBV27 to TRBJ2-4; tentatively, D is TRBD1 (6 bases). The CDR3 sequence is 18 residues long. Trimming took 2 bases from V and 5 from J, leaving 22 bases between them. Germline assignment: CDR1 MNHEY and CDR2 SMNVEV (reference sequence). CDR3 sequence: CASSLGDNREADENIQYF. The DNA of the CDR3 is TGTGCCAGCAGTTTAGGGGACAACAGGGAAGCAGACGAAAACATTCAGTACTTC.

The J gene is TRBJ2-3, the V gene TRBV2; D is undetermined. Looked up from germline, CDR1 is SNHLY and CDR2 is FYNNEI. Trimming removed 4 bases at V and 1 base at J, with 6 bases between. The CDR3 runs to 13 residues. The CDR3 sequence is CASSGYGTDTQYF. The CDR3, as DNA: TGTGCCAGCAGTGGTTATGGCACAGATACGCAGTATTTT.

The chain links TRBV24-1 to TRBJ1-1; D gene uncertain. From germline, CDR1 is KGHDR and CDR2 SFDVKD. There are 13 residues in the CDR3. Trimming stripped 0 bases from V and 4 bases from J, with 5 bases between. The CDR3 loop reads CATSDLGGTEAFF. CDR3 coding DNA: TGTGCCACCAGTGATTTGGGCGGCACTGAAGCTTTCTTT.

This sequence joins TRBV30 and TRBJ1-5; 8 nucleotides align to TRBD1. From germline, CDR1 is GTSNPN and CDR2 SVGIG (reference sequence). The CDR3 length is 15 residues. After removal of 2 bases from V and 6 bases from J, the junction contained 9 bases not matched to a gene. In nucleotides, the CDR3 is TGTGCCTGGAGTATGGGGCAGGGGGCATTTCAGCCCCAGCATTTT. This translates into CAWSMGQGAFQPQHF.

This chain links TRBV10-3 with TRBJ2-3; a possible D gene is TRBD2 (5 bases). Germline-derived CDR1 and CDR2 are ENHRY and SYGVKD. The CDR3 loop spans 17 amino acids. V was pared by 2 bases and J by 0 bases, with 15 bases between. CDR3 sequence (DNA): TGTGCCATCAGTGAGACCGAAGAGGGAGCTAGCACAGATACGCAGTATTTT. It specifies CAISETEEGASTDTQYF.

The chain employs TRBV5-1 and TRBJ2-7; D is perhaps TRBD1 (7 bases). V was trimmed by 2 bases and J by 6 bases, leaving 18 bases between them. The CDR3 sequence is 15 residues long. CDR1 SGHRS and CDR2 YFSETQ come from the germline V gene. The CDR3 spells CASSLGGGGVLEQYF. The CDR3 DNA reads TGCGCCAGCAGCTTAGGGGGCGGAGGGGTCCTCGAGCAGTACTTC.

CDR3 coding DNA: TGTGCCAGCTCACCCCCGAACCCCGACAGGGGGGCATATGGCTACACCTTC. Protein product: CASSPPNPDRGAYGYTF. V gene TRBV18 combines with J gene TRBJ1-2; the match to TRBD1 covers 9 bases. The CDR3 covers 17 residues. J was trimmed by 5 bases and V by 3 bases; bases with no gene match: 13. Looked up from germline, CDR1 is KGHSH and CDR2 is LQKENI.

The J gene is TRBJ2-3, the V gene TRBV29-1; D may be TRBD2 (5 bases). V lost 7 bases to trimming and J lost 2 bases, with 13 bases between them. This CDR3 has 13 residues. Germline lookup yields CDR1 SQVTM and CDR2 ANQGSEA. The CDR3 nucleotides read TGCAGCGCCGACCGGGAAACCACAGATACGCAGTATTTT. This codes for CSADRETTDTQYF.

This chain connects TRBV29-1 to TRBJ2-3; 9 bases align to TRBD1. Germline lookup yields CDR1 SQVTM and CDR2 ANQGSEA. The CDR3 has 12 amino acids. The J segment lost 8 bases and the V segment lost 4 bases, leaving 4 bases of the junction unmatched. CDR3 protein: CSVGRDRVTQYF. The CDR3 coding sequence is TGCAGCGTTGGAAGGGACAGGGTTACGCAGTATTTT.